The rows below give T cell receptor beta chains drawn from one sample of a study of cytomegalovirus exposure and HLA in healthy donors. Assay: immunoSEQ multiplex PCR; the TCRdb copy retains only in-frame clones and omits some. The sample contains about 100,000 clones, approximately 79% of which appear only once. The source material was PBMCs. These receptors originate from a woman aged 55-69 years in good health and CMV-seropositive. The CDR3 runs from the conserved cysteine through the conserved F or W. Each record gives: V gene, D gene, J gene, clone size, CDR3 DNA, CDR3 protein. A D gene is named only where the DNA matches it firmly. Clone size is stated in some rows and not others, as once, few, many or a class when expanded.

V: TRBV7-3; D: TRBD1; J: TRBJ2-4; size: NA; DNA: TGTGCCAGCAGCCCGGGGACAGCAGACATTCAGTACTTC; CDR3: CASSPGTADIQYF
V: TRBV7-3; D: NA; J: TRBJ1-6; size: NA; DNA: TGTGCCAGCAGCCCCACAGGGCATTCACCCCTCCACTTT; CDR3: CASSPTGHSPLHF
V: TRBV6-5; D: NA; J: TRBJ1-1; size: once; DNA: TGTGCCAGCGACGCGACGAGGACACATAACACTGAAGCCTTCTTT; CDR3: CASDATRTHNTEAFF
V: TRBV5-6; D: TRBD2; J: TRBJ2-5; size: few; DNA: TGTGCCAGCAGGCTAGCGGGAGGTACCGTCGGGTACTTC; CDR3: CASRLAGGTVGYF
V: TRBV6-5; D: NA; J: TRBJ1-1; size: once; DNA: TGTGCCAGCAGCCCGACAGGTTATTTGAACACTGAAGCTTTCTTT; CDR3: CASSPTGYLNTEAFF
V: TRBV7-2; D: NA; J: TRBJ2-7; size: NA; DNA: TGTGCCAGCAGCCGCTACAGGGTCGACGACGAGCAGTACTTC; CDR3: CASSRYRVDDEQYF
V: TRBV7-2; D: NA; J: TRBJ1-2; size: NA; DNA: TGTGCCAGCAGCGCCAGGGGCGCTAAAAACTATGGCTACACCTTC; CDR3: CASSARGAKNYGYTF
V: TRBV6-5; D: NA; J: TRBJ1-6; size: NA; DNA: TGTGCCAGCAGTTACAGGACAGCTAATTCACCCCTCCACTTT; CDR3: CASSYRTANSPLHF
V: TRBV30; D: TRBD2; J: TRBJ2-7; size: NA; DNA: TGTGCCTGGTCCTGGGGCGGGAGGGCCCGAGAGCAGTACTTC; CDR3: CAWSWGGRAREQYF
V: TRBV4-1; D: TRBD1; J: TRBJ2-7; size: NA; DNA: TGCGCCAGCAGCCATTCAGGGACAGGGGCGGGGTACGAGCAGTACTTC; CDR3: CASSHSGTGAGYEQYF
V: TRBV9; D: NA; J: TRBJ2-2; size: NA; DNA: TGTGCCAGCAGCGTAGTTTCAGGGATCACAGGGGAGCTGTTTTTT; CDR3: CASSVVSGITGELFF